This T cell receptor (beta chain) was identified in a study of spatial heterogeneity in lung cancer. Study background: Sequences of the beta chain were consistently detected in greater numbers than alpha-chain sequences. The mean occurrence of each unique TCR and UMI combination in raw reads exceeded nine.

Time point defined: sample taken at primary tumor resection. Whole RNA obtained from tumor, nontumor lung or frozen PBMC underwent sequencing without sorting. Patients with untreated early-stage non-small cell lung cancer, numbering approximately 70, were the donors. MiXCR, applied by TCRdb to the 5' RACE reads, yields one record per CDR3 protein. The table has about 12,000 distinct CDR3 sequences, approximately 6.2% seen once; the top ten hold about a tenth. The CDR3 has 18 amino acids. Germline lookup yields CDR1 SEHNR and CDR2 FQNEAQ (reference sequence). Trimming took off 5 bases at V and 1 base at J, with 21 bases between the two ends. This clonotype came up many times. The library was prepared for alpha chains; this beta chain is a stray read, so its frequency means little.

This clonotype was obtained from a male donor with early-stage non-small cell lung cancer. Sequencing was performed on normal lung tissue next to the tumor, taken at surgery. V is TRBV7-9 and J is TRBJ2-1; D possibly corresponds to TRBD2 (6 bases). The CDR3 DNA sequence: TGTGCCAGCAGCCACACCGGAGGAGGGACTGGTTCCTACAATGAGCAGTTCTTC. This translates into CASSHTGGGTGSYNEQFF.